Shown below are 24 T cell receptor beta chains from a single sample sequenced in a study of a mutant IDH1 vaccine in newly diagnosed glioma. Sequencing was performed with immunoSEQ multiplex PCR; in TCRdb, only in-frame clones are kept and a portion is missing. The sample lists some 51,000 clones, 60% to 85% occurring once. Described time point: baseline, week 1 (first vaccination visit). Treatment meaning: pre-vaccination baseline after standard-of-care therapy. The sample here was PBMCs, taken from a glioma patient treated with radiotherapy, temozolomide or both. The receptor set was obtained from a woman in her 40s with glioma.

This chain uses TRBV30 with TRBJ1-6, with D possibly TRBD1 on 6 matching bases. V lost 2 bases to trimming and J lost 6 bases, with 8 bases between them. The CDR3 has 13 residues. Germline V lookup: CDR1 GTSNPN, CDR2 SVGIG (reference sequence). DNA of the CDR3: TGTGCCTGGAGTAAGGACAGTAATTCACCCCTCCACTTT. This encodes CAWSKDSNSPLHF.

The chain recombines TRBV7-9 with TRBJ1-2; the match to TRBD1 covers 10 bases. CDR1 and CDR2 from the germline V gene are SEHNR and FQNEAQ (reference sequence). This CDR3 is built from 15 residues. The V segment lost 6 bases and the J segment 2 bases; nucleotides outside the gene matches: 6. CDR3 in amino acids: CASSQGQGVNYGYTF. DNA of the CDR3: TGTGCCAGCAGTCAAGGACAGGGGGTAAACTATGGCTACACCTTC.

The CDR3 DNA sequence: TGTGCCAGCAGCTCAGTGGGACAGAACCTCGAGGATACGCAGTATTTT. Translated, it gives CASSSVGQNLEDTQYF. The V and J genes are TRBV13 and TRBJ2-3; 7 bases fit TRBD1. The V segment lost 4 bases and the J segment 6 bases; nucleotides outside the gene matches: 13. Germline-derived CDR1 and CDR2 are PRHDT and FYEKMQ (reference sequence). This CDR3 comprises 16 residues.

The rearrangement links TRBV5-1 to TRBJ1-4; D is unresolved. Looked up from germline, CDR1 is SGHRS and CDR2 is YFSETQ. The CDR3 length is 14 residues. V lost 7 bases and J 2 bases, leaving 12 bases between the germline ends. CDR3 DNA: TGCGCCAGCTCCGGAGGAGGTACTAATGAAAAACTGTTTTTT. Its protein is CASSGGGTNEKLFF. Drawing the rest from reference TRBV5-1 and TRBJ1-4, the complete variable domain is KAGVTQTPRYLIKTRGQQVTLSCSPISGHRSVSWYQQTPGQGLQFLFEYFSETQRNKGNFPGRFSGRQFSNSRSEMNVSTLELGDSALYLCASSGGGTNEKLFFGSGTQLSVL.

This clone was observed a single time. The chain joins TRBV18 to TRBJ1-2; 9 bases match TRBD1. Unmatched junction bases numbered 20, after V lost 3 bases and J lost 6 bases. CDR3 length: 19 residues. CDR1 is KGHSH, CDR2 LQKENI, per germline. CDR3 protein: CASSPTDRDRDITIDGYTF. CDR3 DNA sequence: TGTGCCAGCTCACCCACCGACCGGGACAGGGATATAACTATCGATGGCTACACCTTC.

This sequence joins TRBV11-2 and TRBJ2-7, with D possibly being TRBD1 (6 bases). Germline assignment: CDR1 SGHAT and CDR2 FQNNGV. V lost 6 bases to trimming and J lost 3 bases, with 9 bases between them. CDR3 size: 12 residues. CDR3 sequence (DNA): TGTGCCAGCAGTCCAGGGGACTACGAGCAGTACTTC. This sequence encodes CASSPGDYEQYF.

The J gene is TRBJ1-1, the V gene TRBV6-1, with D possibly being TRBD1 (6 bases). Germline values: CDR1 MNHNS, CDR2 SASEGT. This CDR3 is built from 14 residues. Trimming left V 7 bases short and J 4 bases short, with 16 bases between. The CDR3 DNA is TGTGCCAGCATCCCCAGCAGGGGTGGCACTGAAGCTTTCTTT. Residues: CASIPSRGGTEAFF.

V is TRBV9 and J is TRBJ2-3; 7 nucleotides agree with TRBD2. From germline, CDR1 is SGDLS and CDR2 YYNGEE. The junction had 13 bases not matched to a gene; V was cut back by 0 bases and J by 0 bases. The length of the CDR3 is 19 residues. This CDR3 reads CASSVDLPGAGTSTDTQYF. CDR3 coding DNA: TGTGCCAGCAGCGTAGATCTACCGGGAGCGGGAACTAGCACAGATACGCAGTATTTT.

The rearrangement uses TRBV6-5 and TRBJ2-7; possible D gene TRBD1, 5 bases. V was shortened by 0 bases and J by 2 bases, with 8 bases between the two germline ends. Germline-derived CDR1 and CDR2 are MNHEY and SVGAGI. This CDR3 region has 14 residues. CDR3 coding DNA: TGTGCCAGCAGTTACTCAGGGGCCGCCTACGAGCAGTACTTC. Translating gives CASSYSGAAYEQYF.

This clone was detected once. The genes are TRBV7-6 and TRBJ2-5, with TRBD1 as a possible D gene (6 bases). The CDR3 has 14 residues. In germline, CDR1 is SGHVS, CDR2 FNYEAQ. Trimming cost V 5 bases and J 0 bases, with 10 bases left between them. CDR3 nucleotides: TGTGCCAGCAGCCTAAGGGGGTACCAAGAGACCCAGTACTTC. Translated: CASSLRGYQETQYF.

The genes are TRBV7-3 and TRBJ1-2; 9 bases are shared with TRBD1. Trimming cost V 4 bases and J 5 bases; bases outside gene matches: 5. Germline values: CDR1 SGHTA, CDR2 FQGTGA. This CDR3 has 14 residues. CDR3 amino acids: CASSYDRGGYGYTF. CDR3 DNA: TGTGCCAGCAGCTACGACAGGGGGGGTTATGGCTACACCTTC.

This rearrangement joins TRBV29-1 to TRBJ1-2; D is ambiguous. Trimming removed 7 bases from V and 1 base from J, with 7 bases in between. There are 11 residues in the CDR3. Germline V gene data show CDR1 as SQVTM and CDR2 as ANQGSEA. CDR3: CSAYSNYGYTF. As DNA, the CDR3 is TGCAGCGCCTACAGTAACTATGGCTACACCTTC.

The CDR3 DNA reads as TGTGCCAGCAGCTTAGAAAGCGGAGGCACAGATACGCAGTATTTT. Amino acids: CASSLESGGTDTQYF. This chain connects TRBV7-9 to TRBJ2-3, with a weak D call TRBD2 (5 bases). V lost 1 base and J lost 1, with 9 bases in between. Germline V gene sequence: CDR1 SEHNR, CDR2 FQNEAQ (reference sequence). The CDR3 contains 15 residues. Combining the CDR3 with reference TRBV7-9 and TRBJ2-3 gives the whole variable domain DTGVSQNPRHKITKRGQNVTFRCDPISEHNRLYWYRQTLGQGPEFLTYFQNEAQLEKSRLLSDRFSAERPKGSFSTLEIQRTEQGDSAMYLCASSLESGGTDTQYFGPGTRLTVL.

The chain has TRBV7-2 and TRBJ2-7; 9 bases are a match to TRBD1. V lost 5 bases, J lost 3 bases, and 5 bases stayed unmatched. The germline gives CDR1 SGHTA, CDR2 FQGNSA. The CDR3 spans 14 residues. The CDR3 loop is CASSIRTGDYEQYF. Here the CDR3 DNA reads TGTGCCAGCAGCATCCGGACAGGGGACTACGAGCAGTACTTC.

This chain connects TRBV10-3 to TRBJ2-7, with D possibly being TRBD2 (5 bases). Trimming shortened V by 10 bases and J by 2 bases, and 12 bases separated the two germline ends. Germline values: CDR1 ENHRY, CDR2 SYGVKD. This CDR3 spans 12 amino acids. CDR3 loop: CATNGGTYEQYF. The CDR3 DNA follows: TGTGCCACGAACGGAGGTACCTACGAGCAGTACTTC.

The CDR3, as DNA: TGTGCCAGCAGCTTGGTGCAAGACCCTCAAGGAAAACTGTTTTTT. Its translation: CASSLVQDPQGKLFF. V gene TRBV5-6 combines with J gene TRBJ1-4; unclear D gene. The CDR3 loop spans 15 amino acids. V was clipped by 0 bases and J by 10 bases, with 16 bases between them. Germline loops: CDR1 SGHDT, CDR2 YYEEEE.

The V gene is TRBV5-6, the J gene TRBJ1-4, with D possibly TRBD1 on 5 matching bases. The CDR3 runs to 17 residues. Germline V gives CDR1 SGHDT, CDR2 YYEEEE. The germline V and J ends were trimmed by 4 bases and 5 bases, with 21 bases remaining between them. Here the CDR3 reads CASSPRRGDRPNEKLFF. The CDR3 DNA is TGTGCCAGCAGCCCCAGAAGGGGCGATAGGCCAAATGAAAAACTGTTTTTT.

The chain has TRBV5-1 and TRBJ1-5; D is ambiguous. This CDR3 has 14 amino acids. Germline V gives CDR1 SGHRS, CDR2 YFSETQ. Trimming took 0 bases from V and 2 from J, leaving 6 bases between them. CDR3 bases: TGCGCCAGCAGCTTGGAAGGGCGCAATCAGCCCCAGCATTTT. Protein sequence: CASSLEGRNQPQHF.

The chain links TRBV29-1 to TRBJ1-1; D is perhaps TRBD1 (5 bases). Germline CDR1 and CDR2: SQVTM and ANQGSEA. The CDR3 is 12 residues long. Trimming took 5 bases from V and 4 from J, leaving 11 bases between them. This CDR3 reads CSVIQGGTEAFF. CDR3 bases: TGCAGCGTTATCCAGGGAGGCACTGAAGCTTTCTTT. The complete variable domain, with remaining parts taken from reference TRBV29-1 and TRBJ1-1, reads SAVISQKPSRDICQRGTSLTIQCQVDSQVTMMFWYRQQPGQSLTLIATANQGSEATYESGFVIDKFPISRPNLTFSTLTVSNMSPEDSSIYLCSVIQGGTEAFFGQGTRLTVV.

The V and J genes are TRBV6-6 and TRBJ2-2, with D perhaps being TRBD1 or TRBD2 (6 bases each). V was pared by 6 bases and J by 4 bases, with 18 bases between. Germline V lookup: CDR1 MNHNY, CDR2 SVGAGI (reference sequence). The CDR3 is 16 amino acids. The CDR3 region has the DNA TGTGCCAGCAGAACGACGGGCAGGGGAGGCACCGGGGAGCTGTTTTTT. Its protein is CASRTTGRGGTGELFF.

The chain recombines TRBV5-8 with TRBJ2-3; the D is unclear. CDR3 length equals 14 residues. V was clipped by 1 base and J by 2 bases, with 8 bases between them. Germline values: CDR1 SGHTS, CDR2 YDEGEE. The CDR3, as DNA: TGTGCCAGCAGCTTGAGGCCTTCCACAGATACGCAGTATTTT. Its protein is CASSLRPSTDTQYF.

Note on this clone: An end of the junction differs from the germline gene, which may be a read error. The chain has TRBV10-1 and TRBJ2-5; D is tentatively TRBD1 or TRBD2 (6 bases each). This CDR3 comprises 14 residues. Germline V gene sequence: CDR1 WNHNN, CDR2 SYGVQD (reference sequence). The CDR3 DNA is TGCGCCAGCAGTGAATCCCGGGGGCAAGGGACCCAGTACTTC. This translates into CASSESRGQGTQYF.

This clone was found once. This rearrangement joins TRBV27 to TRBJ2-7; the D gene is possibly TRBD2 (5 bases). CDR1 is MNHEY and CDR2 is SMNVEV in the germline V gene (reference sequence). The CDR3 spans 13 residues. Trimming stripped 2 bases from V and 5 bases from J, with 10 bases between. The CDR3 DNA sequence: TGTGCCAGCAGTTTACGGGGTACCCACGAGCAGTACTTC. This translates into CASSLRGTHEQYF.

The CDR3 nucleotides read TGTGCCAGCAGCTCCCCCGGGACATTTAGCAATGAGCAGTTCTTC. This translates into CASSSPGTFSNEQFF. The rearrangement links TRBV5-6 to TRBJ2-1, with D maybe TRBD1 (6 bases). Trimming removed 3 bases from V and 6 bases from J, with 16 bases in between. CDR3 size: 15 residues. Germline values: CDR1 SGHDT, CDR2 YYEEEE.